Shown below are 8 T cell receptor beta chains from a single sample sequenced in a study of cytomegalovirus exposure and HLA in healthy donors. It was with 60 Vbeta and 13 Jbeta primers that the PCR ran. TCRdb's copy holds only in-frame clones and misses some; the assay was immunoSEQ multiplex PCR. This repertoire shows 100,000 to 150,000 clones, about four fifths found once; its top ten account for about 11%. Sequenced sample: PBMCs. The receptor source for this set is a male donor in good health and CMV-seropositive.

This clone was seen just once. V and J are TRBV27 and TRBJ1-1; the D is unclear. The CDR3 is made up of 13 amino acids. Germline values: CDR1 MNHEY, CDR2 SMNVEV (reference sequence). The ends were cut back, 6 bases at V and 4 bases at J, with 12 bases in the middle. The CDR3 spells CASSPGISTEAFF. Here the CDR3 DNA reads TGTGCCAGCAGCCCAGGTATTTCCACTGAAGCTTTCTTT.

The chain joins TRBV9 to TRBJ2-3, with 9 bases identical to TRBD1. CDR3 length: 16 amino acids. Trimming took 5 bases from V and 4 from J; bases not matched to a gene: 11. The V gene's germline CDR1 is SGDLS and CDR2 YYNGEE. The CDR3 DNA sequence: TGTGCCAGCAGGGGCGCGGGACAGGGTATCTCAGATACGCAGTATTTT. Protein: CASRGAGQGISDTQYF. The full variable domain, completed using reference TRBV9 and TRBJ2-3, is DSGVTQTPKHLITATGQRVTLRCSPRSGDLSVYWYQQSLDQGLQFLIQYYNGEERAKGNILERFSAQQFPDLHSELNLSSLELGDSALYFCASRGAGQGISDTQYFGPGTRLTVL.

This clone appeared a single time. J is TRBJ2-4 and V is TRBV7-3; TRBD1 matches at 8 bases. Unmatched junction bases numbered 3, after V lost 3 bases and J lost 8 bases. Per germline, CDR1 SGHTA and CDR2 FQGTGA. The CDR3 runs 13 residues. The DNA of the CDR3 is TGTGCCAGCAGCTTGGACAGGGCGGACATTCAGTACTTC. This sequence encodes CASSLDRADIQYF.

This clone was recorded only once. This sequence joins TRBV5-4 and TRBJ2-5; TRBD1 matches at 7 bases. CDR1 and CDR2 from the germline V gene are SGHNT and YYREEE (reference sequence). Losses at the gene ends were 2 bases for V and 7 bases for J; bases not matched to a gene: 5. The CDR3 sequence is 13 residues long. CDR3 sequence reads: CASSLRDRGTQYF. The CDR3, as DNA: TGTGCCAGCAGCTTACGGGACAGAGGGACCCAGTACTTC.

The genes are TRBV11-1 and TRBJ2-7, with TRBD1 matching 9 bases. The CDR3 extends over 14 amino acids. CDR1 SGHAT and CDR2 FQDESV come from the germline V gene (reference sequence). V shed 4 bases and J 3 bases; nucleotides not matched to a gene: 4. In nucleotides, the CDR3 is TGTGCCAGCAGCTCGGGACAGGGTCACTACGAGCAGTACTTC. Translation: CASSSGQGHYEQYF.

This sequence joins TRBV28 and TRBJ2-7; TRBD1 might be the D (5 bases). Trimming took 6 bases from V and 3 from J, leaving 15 bases between them. The CDR3 sequence is 14 residues long. Per germline, CDR1 MDHEN and CDR2 SYDVKM. The CDR3 bases are TGTGCCAGCAGAGTTTCGCAGGGTAGCTACGAGCAGTACTTC. It encodes CASRVSQGSYEQYF. Together with reference TRBV28 and TRBJ2-7, the CDR3 gives the full variable domain: DVKVTQSSRYLVKRTGEKVFLECVQDMDHENMFWYRQDPGLGLRLIYFSYDVKMKEKGDIPEGYSVSREKKERFSLILESASTNQTSMYLCASRVSQGSYEQYFGPGTRLTVT.

J is TRBJ2-1 and V is TRBV6-1; tentatively, D is TRBD2 (5 bases). The V and J ends lost 0 bases and 4 bases respectively, with 19 bases between them. There are 18 residues in the CDR3. In germline, CDR1 is MNHNS, CDR2 SASEGT. CDR3 sequence reads: CASSEAPREAEGYNEQFF. The CDR3 DNA reads TGTGCCAGCAGTGAAGCCCCGCGTGAAGCGGAAGGATACAATGAGCAGTTCTTC.

The V gene is TRBV5-1, the J gene TRBJ2-7; 10 bases line up with TRBD1. The V gene's germline CDR1 is SGHRS and CDR2 YFSETQ. CDR3 size: 15 residues. The V segment lost 1 base and the J segment 6 bases; nucleotides outside the gene matches: 7. Here the CDR3 reads CASSLSGTGAFEQYF. The CDR3 DNA is TGCGCCAGCAGCTTGTCCGGGACAGGGGCCTTCGAGCAGTACTTC.